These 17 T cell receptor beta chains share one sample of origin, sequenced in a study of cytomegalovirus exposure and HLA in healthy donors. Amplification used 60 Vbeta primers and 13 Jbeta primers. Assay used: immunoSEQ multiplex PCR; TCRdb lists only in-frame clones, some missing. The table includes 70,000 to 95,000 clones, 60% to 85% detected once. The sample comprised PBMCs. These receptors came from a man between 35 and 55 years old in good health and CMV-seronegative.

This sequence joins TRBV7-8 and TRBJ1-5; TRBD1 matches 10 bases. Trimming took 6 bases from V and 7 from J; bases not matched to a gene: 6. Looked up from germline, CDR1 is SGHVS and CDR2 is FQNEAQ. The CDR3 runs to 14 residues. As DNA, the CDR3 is TGTGCCAGCAGTGGGGACAGGGGAGAGCAGCCCCAGCATTTT. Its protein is CASSGDRGEQPQHF.

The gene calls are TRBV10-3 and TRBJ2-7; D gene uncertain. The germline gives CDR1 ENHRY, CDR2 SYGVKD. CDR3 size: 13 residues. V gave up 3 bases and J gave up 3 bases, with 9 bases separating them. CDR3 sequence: CAISEVQFYEQYF. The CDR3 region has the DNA TGTGCCATCAGTGAAGTACAGTTCTACGAGCAGTACTTC.

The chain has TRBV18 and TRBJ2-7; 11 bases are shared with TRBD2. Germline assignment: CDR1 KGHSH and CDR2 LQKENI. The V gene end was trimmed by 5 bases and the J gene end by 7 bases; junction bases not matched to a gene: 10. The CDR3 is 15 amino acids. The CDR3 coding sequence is TGTGCCAGCTCAACGGCGACTAGCGGGGTCTGGGAGCAGTACTTC. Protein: CASSTATSGVWEQYF. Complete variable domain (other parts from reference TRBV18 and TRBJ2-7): NAGVMQNPRHLVRRRGQEARLRCSPMKGHSHVYWYRQLPEEGLKFMVYLQKENIIDESGMPKERFSAEFPKEGPSILRIQQVVRGDSAAYFCASSTATSGVWEQYFGPGTRLTVT.

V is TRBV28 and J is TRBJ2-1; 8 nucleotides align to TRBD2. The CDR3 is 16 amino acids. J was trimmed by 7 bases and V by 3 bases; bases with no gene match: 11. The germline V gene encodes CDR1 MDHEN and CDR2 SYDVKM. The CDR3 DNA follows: TGTGCCAGCAGTTTCGGTCTAGCGGGTTTCAGGAATGAGCAGTTCTTC. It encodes CASSFGLAGFRNEQFF.

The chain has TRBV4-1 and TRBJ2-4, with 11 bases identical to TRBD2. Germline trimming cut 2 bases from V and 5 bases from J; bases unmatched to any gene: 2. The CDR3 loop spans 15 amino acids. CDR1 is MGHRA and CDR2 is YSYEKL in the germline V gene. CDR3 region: CASSQRGLAENIQYF. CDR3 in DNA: TGCGCCAGCAGCCAAAGGGGACTAGCGGAAAACATTCAGTACTTC.

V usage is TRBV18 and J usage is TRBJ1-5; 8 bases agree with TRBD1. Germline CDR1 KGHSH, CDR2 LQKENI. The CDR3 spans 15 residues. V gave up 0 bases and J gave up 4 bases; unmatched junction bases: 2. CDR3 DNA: TGTGCCAGCTCACCACCCGGGACAGGTAATCAGCCCCAGCATTTT. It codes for CASSPPGTGNQPQHF.

DNA of the CDR3: TGCGCCAGCAGCCTGACAGGGGAGAGGAACACTGAAGCTTTCTTT. Translating gives CASSLTGERNTEAFF. The chain carries TRBV5-1 and TRBJ1-1; 8 bases align to TRBD1. This CDR3 spans 15 amino acids. The ends lost 4 bases at V and 1 base at J; junction bases unmatched: 6. From germline, CDR1 is SGHRS and CDR2 YFSETQ.

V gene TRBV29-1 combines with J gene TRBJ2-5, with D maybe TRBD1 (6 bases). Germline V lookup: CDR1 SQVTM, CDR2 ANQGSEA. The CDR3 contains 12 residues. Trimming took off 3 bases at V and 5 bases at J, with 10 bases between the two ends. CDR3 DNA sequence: TGCAGCGTTGACAGGGGACGGGAGACCCAGTACTTC. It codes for CSVDRGRETQYF.

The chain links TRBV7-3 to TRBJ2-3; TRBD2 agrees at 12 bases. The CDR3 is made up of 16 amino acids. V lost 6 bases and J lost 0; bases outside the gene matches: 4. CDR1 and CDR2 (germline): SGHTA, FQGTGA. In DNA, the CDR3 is TGTGCCAGCAGGCAAGGGACTAGCGGGAGCACAGATACGCAGTATTTT. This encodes CASRQGTSGSTDTQYF.

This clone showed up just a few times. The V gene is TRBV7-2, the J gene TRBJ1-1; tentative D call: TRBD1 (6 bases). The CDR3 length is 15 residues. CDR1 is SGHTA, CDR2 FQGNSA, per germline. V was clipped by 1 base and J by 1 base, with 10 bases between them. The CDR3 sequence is CASSLVVGANTEAFF. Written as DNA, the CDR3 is TGTGCCAGCAGCTTAGTTGTGGGGGCGAACACTGAAGCTTTCTTT.

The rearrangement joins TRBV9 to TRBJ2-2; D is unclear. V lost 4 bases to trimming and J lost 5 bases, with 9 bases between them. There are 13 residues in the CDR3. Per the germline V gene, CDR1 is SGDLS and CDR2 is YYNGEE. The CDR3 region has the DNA TGTGCCAGCAGCCCCCAGGAAACCGGGGAGCTGTTTTTT. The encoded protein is CASSPQETGELFF.

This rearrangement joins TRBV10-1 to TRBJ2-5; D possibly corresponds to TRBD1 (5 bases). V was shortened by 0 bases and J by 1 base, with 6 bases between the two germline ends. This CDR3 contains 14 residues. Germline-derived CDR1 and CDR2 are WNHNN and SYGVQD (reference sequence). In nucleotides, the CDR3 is TGCGCCAGCAGTGAGTCGACAGCCCAAGAGACCCAGTACTTC. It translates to CASSESTAQETQYF.

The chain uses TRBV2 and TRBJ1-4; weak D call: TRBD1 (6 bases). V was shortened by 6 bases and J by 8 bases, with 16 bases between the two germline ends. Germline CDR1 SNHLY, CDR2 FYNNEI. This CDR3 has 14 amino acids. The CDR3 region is CASRGDRSSEKLFF. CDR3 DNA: TGTGCCAGCAGGGGAGACAGGTCCAGCGAAAAACTGTTTTTT.

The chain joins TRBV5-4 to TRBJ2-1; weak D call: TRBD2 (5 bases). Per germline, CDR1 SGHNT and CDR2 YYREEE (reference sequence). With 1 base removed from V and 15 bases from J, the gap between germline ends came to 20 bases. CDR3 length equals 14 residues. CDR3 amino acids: CASSLLSSSPVWFF. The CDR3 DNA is TGTGCCAGCAGCTTGTTAAGTTCTAGCCCCGTTTGGTTCTTC. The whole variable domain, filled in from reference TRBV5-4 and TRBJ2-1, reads ETGVTQSPTHLIKTRGQQVTLRCSSQSGHNTVSWYQQALGQGPQFIFQYYREEENGRGNFPPRFSGLQFPNYSSELNVNALELDDSALYLCASSLLSSSPVWFFGPGTRLTVL.

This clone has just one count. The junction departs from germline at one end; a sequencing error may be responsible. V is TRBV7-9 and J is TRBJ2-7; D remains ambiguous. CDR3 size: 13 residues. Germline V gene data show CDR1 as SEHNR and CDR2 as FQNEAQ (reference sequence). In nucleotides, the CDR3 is TGTTCCAGCAGCTTCGGCGGAGCCTACGAGCAGTACTTC. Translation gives CSSSFGGAYEQYF.

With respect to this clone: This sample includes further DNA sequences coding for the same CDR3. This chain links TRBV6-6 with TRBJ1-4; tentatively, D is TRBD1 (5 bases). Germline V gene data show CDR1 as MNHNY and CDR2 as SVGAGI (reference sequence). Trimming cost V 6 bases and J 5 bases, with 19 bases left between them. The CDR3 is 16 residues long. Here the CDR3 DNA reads TGTGCCAGCAGCTTGCTGTTTCAGACAGCGAATGAAAAACTGTTTTTT. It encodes CASSLLFQTANEKLFF.

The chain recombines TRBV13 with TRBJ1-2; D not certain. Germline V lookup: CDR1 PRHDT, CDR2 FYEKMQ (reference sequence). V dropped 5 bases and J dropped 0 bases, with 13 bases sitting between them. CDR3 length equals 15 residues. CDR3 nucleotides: TGTGCCAGCAGCGATAGCCGGGTTCCTAACTATGGCTACACCTTC. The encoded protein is CASSDSRVPNYGYTF. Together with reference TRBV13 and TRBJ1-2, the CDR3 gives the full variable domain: AAGVIQSPRHLIKEKRETATLKCYPIPRHDTVYWYQQGPGQDPQFLISFYEKMQSDKGSIPDRFSAQQFSDYHSELNMSSLELGDSALYFCASSDSRVPNYGYTFGSGTRLTVV.